This entry describes one TCR beta chain. Its antigen is not known. The same CDR3 is also encoded by other DNA sequences in this sample. PCR used 60 Vbeta primers and 13 Jbeta primers. Sequencing used immunoSEQ multiplex PCR; TCRdb keeps in-frame clones, though not all of them. The sample totals approximately 120,000 clones. This cohort consisted of healthy bone marrow donors. The entry originates in a study of cytomegalovirus exposure and HLA in healthy donors. The wider study: Drawn from HLA-typed donors, about 85 million unique TCRs were held in an early data release. Overall study results and limits: An Asian-associated ancestry cluster reportedly showed fewer N-insertions than the approximately 660-donor mean in a later analysis. Later, an analysis showed that TCR beta chains associated with HLA were more clonally expanded than others that were equally common.

Per the germline V gene, CDR1 is SGHRS and CDR2 is YFSETQ. Trimming at V came to 5 bases and at J to 4 bases, leaving 4 bases not matched to a gene. This CDR3 region has 14 residues. Sequenced sample: PBMCs. V is TRBV5-1 and J is TRBJ2-3; 10 nucleotides match TRBD2. This TCR was sampled from a middle-aged man in good health and CMV-seronegative. The CDR3 sequence: CASRGAGGPDTQYF. Written as DNA, the CDR3 is TGCGCCAGCAGGGGAGCGGGAGGGCCAGATACGCAGTATTTT.